At least ten counts were recorded for the clone carrying this T cell receptor (beta chain). This entry comes from a study of T cells after yellow fever vaccination. Study-wide context: Those fractions that held only low numbers of cells were prepared using the SMART-Seq v4 Ultra Low Input RNA kit.

Study results and limitations: Almost none of the vaccine-responding clonotypes turned up in sorted memory subsets on day 0, the data showed. Clonotypes shared by both compartments, CD4 and CD8, made up a small share. Subsequent to the booster, the majority of primary-vaccination clones reappeared (around 95% CD4, roughly 90% CD8).

Per germline, CDR1 MNHNS and CDR2 SASEGT. The CDR3 has 16 residues. Trimming left V 5 bases short and J 0 bases short, with 16 bases between. A single record per CDR3 protein comes from TCRdb applying MiXCR to the 5' RACE reads. The sample yields 29,000 or so distinct CDR3 sequences, 6% to 8% seen once. Sequencing was performed on PBMCs, either bulk or a sorted T-cell subset (CD4+, CD8+, memory, or dextramer-sorted; not recorded which), taken on the day of the yellow fever booster vaccination. The rearrangement joins TRBV6-1 to TRBJ1-2; D call uncertain. The TCR originated in a man aged 25-45 years who received the YFV17D yellow fever vaccine. CDR3 bases: TGTGCCAGCAGTACCCATGGATCGCCAGCTAACTATGGCTACACCTTC. It yields the protein CASSTHGSPANYGYTF.